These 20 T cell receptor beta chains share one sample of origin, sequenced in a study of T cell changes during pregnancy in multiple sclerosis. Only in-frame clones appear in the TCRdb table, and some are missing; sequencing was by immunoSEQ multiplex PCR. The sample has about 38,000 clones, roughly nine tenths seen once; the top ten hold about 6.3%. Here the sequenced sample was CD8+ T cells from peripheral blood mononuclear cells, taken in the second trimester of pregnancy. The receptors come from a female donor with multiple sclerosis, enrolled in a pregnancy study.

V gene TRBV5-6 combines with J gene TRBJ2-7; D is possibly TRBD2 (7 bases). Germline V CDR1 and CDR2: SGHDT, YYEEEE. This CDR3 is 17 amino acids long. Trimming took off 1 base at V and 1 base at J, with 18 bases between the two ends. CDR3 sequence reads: CASSLLFRGATSYEQYF. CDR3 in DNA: TGTGCCAGCAGCTTGTTGTTTCGGGGGGCCACATCCTACGAGCAGTACTTC.

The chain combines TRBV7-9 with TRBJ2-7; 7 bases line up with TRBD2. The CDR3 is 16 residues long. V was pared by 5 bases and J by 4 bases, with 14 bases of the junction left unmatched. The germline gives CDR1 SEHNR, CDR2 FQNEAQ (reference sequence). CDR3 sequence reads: CASSPAVGLGPYEQYF. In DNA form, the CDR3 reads TGTGCCAGCAGCCCCGCCGTAGGACTAGGACCTTACGAGCAGTACTTC.

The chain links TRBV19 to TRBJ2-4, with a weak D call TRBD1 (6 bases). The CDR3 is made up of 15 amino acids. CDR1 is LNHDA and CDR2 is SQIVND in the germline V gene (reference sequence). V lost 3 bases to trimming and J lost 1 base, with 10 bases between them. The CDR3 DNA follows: TGTGCCAGTAGTATTATTGGACAGGCCAAAAACATTCAGTACTTC. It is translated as CASSIIGQAKNIQYF.

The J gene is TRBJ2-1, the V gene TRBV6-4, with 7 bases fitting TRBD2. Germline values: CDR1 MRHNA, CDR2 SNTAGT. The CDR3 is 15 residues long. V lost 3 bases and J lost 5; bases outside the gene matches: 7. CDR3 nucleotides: TGTGCCAGCAGTGAATGGGACTACCCTAACAATGAGCAGTTCTTC. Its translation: CASSEWDYPNNEQFF.

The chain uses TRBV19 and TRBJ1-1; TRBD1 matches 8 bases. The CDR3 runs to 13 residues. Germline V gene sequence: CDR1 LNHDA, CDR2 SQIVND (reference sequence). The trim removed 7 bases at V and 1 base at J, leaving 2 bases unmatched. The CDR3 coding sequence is TGTGCCAGTAACCAGGGGGCGAACACTGAAGCTTTCTTT. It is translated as CASNQGANTEAFF. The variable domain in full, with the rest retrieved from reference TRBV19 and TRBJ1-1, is DGGITQSPKYLFRKEGQNVTLSCEQNLNHDAMYWYRQDPGQGLRLIYYSQIVNDFQKGDIAEGYSVSREKKESFPLTVTSAQKNPTAFYLCASNQGANTEAFFGQGTRLTVV.

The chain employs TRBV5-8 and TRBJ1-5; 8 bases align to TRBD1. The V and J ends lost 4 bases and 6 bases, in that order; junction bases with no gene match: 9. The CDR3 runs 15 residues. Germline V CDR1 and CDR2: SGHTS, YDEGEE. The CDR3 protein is CASSPQQGERQPQHF. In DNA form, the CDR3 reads TGTGCCAGCAGCCCGCAACAGGGGGAACGTCAGCCCCAGCATTTT. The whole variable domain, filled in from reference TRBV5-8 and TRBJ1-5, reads EAGVTQSPTHLIKTRGQQATLRCSPISGHTSVYWYQQALGLGLQFLLWYDEGEERNRGNFPPRFSGRQFPNYSSELNVNALELEDSALYLCASSPQQGERQPQHFGDGTRLSIL.

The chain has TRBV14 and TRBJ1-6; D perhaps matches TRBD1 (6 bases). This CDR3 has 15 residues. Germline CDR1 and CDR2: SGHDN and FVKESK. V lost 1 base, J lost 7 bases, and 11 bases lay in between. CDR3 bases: TGTGCCAGCAGCCAAGCGGGGGGGCGGAATTCACCCCTCCACTTT. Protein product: CASSQAGGRNSPLHF.

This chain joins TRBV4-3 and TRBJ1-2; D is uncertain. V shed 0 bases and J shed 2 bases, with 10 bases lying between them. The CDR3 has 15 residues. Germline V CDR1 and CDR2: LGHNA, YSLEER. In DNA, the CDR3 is TGCGCCAGCAGCCAAGATTGGAGCGGGAACTATGGCTACACCTTC. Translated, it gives CASSQDWSGNYGYTF.

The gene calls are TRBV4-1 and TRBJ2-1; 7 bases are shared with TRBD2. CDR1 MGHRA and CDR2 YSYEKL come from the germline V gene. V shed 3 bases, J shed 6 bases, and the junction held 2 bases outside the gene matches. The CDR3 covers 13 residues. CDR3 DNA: TGCGCCAGCAGCCAGGAGCGGGGCAATGAGCAGTTCTTC. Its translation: CASSQERGNEQFF.

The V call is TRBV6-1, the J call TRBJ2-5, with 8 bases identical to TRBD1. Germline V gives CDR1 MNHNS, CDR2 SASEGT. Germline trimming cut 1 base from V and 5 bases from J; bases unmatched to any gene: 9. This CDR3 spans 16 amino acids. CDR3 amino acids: CASSEVVAGGFETQYF. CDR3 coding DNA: TGTGCCAGCAGTGAAGTTGTGGCAGGGGGCTTTGAGACCCAGTACTTC.

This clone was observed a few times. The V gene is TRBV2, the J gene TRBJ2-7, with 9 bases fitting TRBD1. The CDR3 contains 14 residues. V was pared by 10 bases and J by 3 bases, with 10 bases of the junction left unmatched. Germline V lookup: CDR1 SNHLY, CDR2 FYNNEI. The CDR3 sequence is CAIDSGQGGYEQYF. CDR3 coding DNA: TGTGCCATTGATTCGGGACAGGGAGGCTACGAGCAGTACTTC.

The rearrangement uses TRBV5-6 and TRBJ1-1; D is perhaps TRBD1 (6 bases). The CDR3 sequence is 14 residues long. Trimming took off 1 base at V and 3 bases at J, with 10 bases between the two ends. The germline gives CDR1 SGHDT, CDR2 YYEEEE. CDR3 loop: CASSLIAGDTEAFF. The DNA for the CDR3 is TGTGCCAGCAGCTTGATCGCAGGGGACACTGAAGCTTTCTTT.

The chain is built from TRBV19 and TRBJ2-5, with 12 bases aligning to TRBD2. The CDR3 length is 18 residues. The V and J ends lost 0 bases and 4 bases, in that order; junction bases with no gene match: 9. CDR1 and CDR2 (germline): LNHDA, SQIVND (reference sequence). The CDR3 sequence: CASSIDRASGRDLETQYF. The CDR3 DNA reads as TGTGCCAGTAGTATAGATCGGGCTAGCGGGAGGGATTTAGAGACCCAGTACTTC.

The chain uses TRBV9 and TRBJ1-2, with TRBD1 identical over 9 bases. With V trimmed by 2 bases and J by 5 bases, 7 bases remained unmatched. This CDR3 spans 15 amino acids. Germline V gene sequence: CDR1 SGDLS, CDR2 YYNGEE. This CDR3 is CASSVDTGGEYGYTF. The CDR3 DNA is TGTGCCAGCAGCGTCGACACAGGGGGCGAGTATGGCTACACCTTC.

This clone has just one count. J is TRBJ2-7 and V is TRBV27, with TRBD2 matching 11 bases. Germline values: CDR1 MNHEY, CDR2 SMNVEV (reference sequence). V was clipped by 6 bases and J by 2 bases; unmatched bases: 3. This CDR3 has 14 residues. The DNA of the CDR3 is TGTGCCAGCAGGAGACTAGCGGGGACCTACGAGCAGTACTTC. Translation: CASRRLAGTYEQYF.

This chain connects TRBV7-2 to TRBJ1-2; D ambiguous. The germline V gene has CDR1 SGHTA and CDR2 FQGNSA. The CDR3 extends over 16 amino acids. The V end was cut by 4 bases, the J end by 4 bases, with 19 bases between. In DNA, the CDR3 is TGTGCCAGCAGCTCCGTCGGCGGGGAGTGGGGCTATGGCTACACCTTC. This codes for CASSSVGGEWGYGYTF.

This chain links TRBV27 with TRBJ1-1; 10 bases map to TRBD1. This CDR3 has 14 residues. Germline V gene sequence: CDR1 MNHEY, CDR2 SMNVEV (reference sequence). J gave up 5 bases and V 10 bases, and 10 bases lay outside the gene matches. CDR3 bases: TGTGCCACGATAGGCGGGACAGGGGTTACTGAAGCTTTCTTT. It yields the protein CATIGGTGVTEAFF.

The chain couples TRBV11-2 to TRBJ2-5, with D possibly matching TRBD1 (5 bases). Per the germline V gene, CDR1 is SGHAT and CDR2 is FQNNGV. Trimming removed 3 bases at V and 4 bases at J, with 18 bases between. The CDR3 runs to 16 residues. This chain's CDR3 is CASSLGNLQGGETQYF. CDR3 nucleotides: TGTGCCAGCAGCTTGGGAAACCTCCAGGGTGGAGAGACCCAGTACTTC.

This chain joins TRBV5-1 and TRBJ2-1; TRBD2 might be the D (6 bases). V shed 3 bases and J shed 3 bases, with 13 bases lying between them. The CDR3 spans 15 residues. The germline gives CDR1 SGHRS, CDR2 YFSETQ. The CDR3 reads CASSWEAGYYNEQFF. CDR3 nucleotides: TGCGCCAGCAGCTGGGAGGCAGGGTACTACAATGAGCAGTTCTTC.

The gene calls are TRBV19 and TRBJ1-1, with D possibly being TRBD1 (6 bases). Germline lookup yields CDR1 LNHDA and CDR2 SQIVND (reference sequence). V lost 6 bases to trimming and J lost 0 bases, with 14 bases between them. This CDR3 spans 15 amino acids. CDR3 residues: CASSLSDSLNTEAFF. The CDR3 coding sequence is TGTGCCAGTAGCCTCTCGGACAGCCTGAACACTGAAGCTTTCTTT.